This record looks at one TCR beta chain sequence and its context. The data derive from a study of CXCR3-negative and CXCR3-positive naive CD8 T cells. The CDR3 runs 16 residues. UMI-labeled 5' RACE yielded the TRB cDNA libraries. TCRdb re-called the 5' RACE reads and catalogs CDR3 proteins one per entry, DNA excluded. This sample's clone table lists tens of thousands of distinct CDR3 sequences. Sequences were obtained from naive CXCR3- CD8+ T cells from blood. Subset described: CD45RO-CCR7+CD27+CD95- naive CD8+ T cells lacking CXCR3 (TNR3-). The chain links TRBV6-7 to TRBJ2-7; as DNA is missing, the TRBD2 call by TCRdb cannot be tested. TRBV6-7 has ORF status, its function being uncertain. The sequence was collected from a human donor in good health. Some clones in this sample may be carry-over from other donors' samples. The CDR3 protein is CASNNKAPAGTHEQYF.